The source of this T cell receptor (beta chain) is a study of CD8+ T cells in alopecia areata. At the level of the study: Oral tofacitinib, 5 to 10 mg twice daily, was given in an open-label trial.

In germline, CDR1 is GTSNPN, CDR2 SVGIG (reference sequence). V trimming: 2 bases; J trimming: 1 base; junction bases outside the gene matches: 11. The length of the CDR3 is 18 residues. Samples from alopecia areata patients were lesional scalp punch biopsies and peripheral blood. Researchers picked out CD4+ and CD8+ T cells from PBMCs by sorting. RNA extraction and reverse transcription yielded cDNA as sequencing template. The repertoire was sequenced with immunoSEQ multiplex PCR; TCRdb's copy has only in-frame clones and lacks some. The sample includes over 150,000 clones, over 50% of them seen just once.

Material: CD4+ T cells sorted from blood, obtained at week 0. V and J are TRBV30 and TRBJ2-5; 12 bases are shared with TRBD2. This TCR derives from a human donor with alopecia areata. The chain's CDR3 is CAWSRASGGATVQETQYF. The CDR3 nucleotides are TGTGCCTGGAGTCGAGCTAGCGGGGGGGCTACGGTCCAAGAGACCCAGTACTTC.